One sample yielded the 7 T cell receptor beta chains listed below, sequenced in a study of cytomegalovirus exposure and HLA in healthy donors. The PCR employed 60 Vbeta primers together with 13 Jbeta primers. Data came from immunoSEQ multiplex PCR; TCRdb stores just in-frame clones and leaves some out. The data hold about 160,000 clones, with over 75% observed a single time. Sequencing input: PBMCs. The receptors here all came from a woman between 18 and 29 years old in good health and CMV-seronegative.

J is TRBJ2-7 and V is TRBV27, with D perhaps TRBD2 (6 bases). The CDR3 has 12 residues. Germline V gene lookup returns CDR1 MNHEY and CDR2 SMNVEV (reference sequence). With 5 bases removed from V and 3 bases from J, the gap between germline ends came to 8 bases. In nucleotides, the CDR3 is TGTGCCAGCAGTACGGGACTCTACGAGCAGTACTTC. Translation gives CASSTGLYEQYF.

This chain links TRBV5-4 with TRBJ2-5, with D tentatively TRBD1 (5 bases). V was shortened by 0 bases and J by 1 base, with 7 bases between the two germline ends. The CDR3 has 14 amino acids. The V gene's germline CDR1 is SGHNT and CDR2 YYREEE (reference sequence). Here the CDR3 DNA reads TGTGCCAGCAGCTTGGCCGACAGCCAAGAGACCCAGTACTTC. This codes for CASSLADSQETQYF.

This clone was counted once. The chain's CDR3 is CASSVSGGANEQFF. The CDR3 DNA reads TGTGCCAGCAGCGTTAGCGGGGGGGCAAATGAGCAGTTCTTC. The chain recombines TRBV9 with TRBJ2-1; 11 bases are a match to TRBD2. Germline CDR1 reads SGDLS; CDR2 reads YYNGEE. CDR3 length: 14 residues. Trimming cost V 2 bases and J 7 bases; bases outside gene matches: 2.

This chain joins TRBV7-3 and TRBJ2-1; TRBD2 aligns across 10 bases. This CDR3 has 15 residues. Trimming removed 3 bases from V and 2 bases from J; junction bases left unmatched: 1. Germline CDR1 and CDR2: SGHTA and FQGTGA. This CDR3 is CASSFLAGAYNEQFF. The CDR3 DNA reads as TGTGCCAGCAGCTTTCTAGCGGGAGCCTACAATGAGCAGTTCTTC.

The CDR3 nucleotides are TGTGCCAGCAGTTTAGGTCCAGGTGTCGGTAGGAGCAATCAGCCCCAGCATTTT. Translating gives CASSLGPGVGRSNQPQHF. The V and J genes are TRBV27 and TRBJ1-5; D gene unclear. The germline CDR1 and CDR2 sequences are MNHEY and SMNVEV (reference sequence). The ends were cut back, 2 bases at V and 1 base at J, with 18 bases in the middle. CDR3 length equals 18 residues.

This clone was counted a single time. The chain recombines TRBV10-3 with TRBJ2-2, with TRBD2 matching over 8 bases. Looked up from germline, CDR1 is ENHRY and CDR2 is SYGVKD. This CDR3 comprises 18 residues. With V trimmed by 2 bases and J by 1 base, 9 bases remained unmatched. The CDR3 protein is CAISEPEGSGGNTGELFF. DNA for the CDR3: TGTGCCATCAGTGAGCCCGAGGGAAGCGGGGGGAACACCGGGGAGCTGTTTTTT.

This chain joins TRBV6-6 and TRBJ1-2; TRBD1 agrees at 7 bases. The CDR3 is 14 residues long. Germline CDR1 is MNHNY and CDR2 is SVGAGI (reference sequence). J lost 2 bases, V lost 6 bases, and 6 bases had no gene match. CDR3 loop: CASSTQGQNYGYTF. As DNA, the CDR3 is TGTGCCAGCAGCACGCAGGGACAGAACTATGGCTACACCTTC.